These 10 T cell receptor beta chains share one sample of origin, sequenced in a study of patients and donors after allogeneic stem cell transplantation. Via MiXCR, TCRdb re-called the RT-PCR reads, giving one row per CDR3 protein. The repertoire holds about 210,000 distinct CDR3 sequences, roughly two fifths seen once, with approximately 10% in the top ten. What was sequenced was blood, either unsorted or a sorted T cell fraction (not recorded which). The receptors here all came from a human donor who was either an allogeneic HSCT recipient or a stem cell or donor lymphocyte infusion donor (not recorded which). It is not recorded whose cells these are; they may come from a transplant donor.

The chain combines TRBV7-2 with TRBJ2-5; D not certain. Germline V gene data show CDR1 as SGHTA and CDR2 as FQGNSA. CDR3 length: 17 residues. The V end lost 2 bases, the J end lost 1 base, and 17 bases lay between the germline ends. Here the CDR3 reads CASSLSPARLAQETQYF. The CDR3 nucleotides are TGTGCCAGCAGCTTATCCCCCGCTCGACTGGCCCAAGAGACCCAGTACTTC.

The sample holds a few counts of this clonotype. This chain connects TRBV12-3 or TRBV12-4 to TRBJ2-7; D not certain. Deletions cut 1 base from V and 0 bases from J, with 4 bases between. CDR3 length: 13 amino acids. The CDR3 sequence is CASSLGLSYEQYF. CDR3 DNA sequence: TGTGCCAGCAGTTTAGGACTCTCCTACGAGCAGTACTTC.

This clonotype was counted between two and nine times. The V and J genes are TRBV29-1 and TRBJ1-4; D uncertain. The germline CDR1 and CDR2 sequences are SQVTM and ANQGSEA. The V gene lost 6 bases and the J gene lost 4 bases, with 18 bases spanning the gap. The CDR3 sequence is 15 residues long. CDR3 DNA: TGCAGCGTCACCCGGACCCCGGAGGGTAATGAAAAACTGTTTTTT. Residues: CSVTRTPEGNEKLFF.

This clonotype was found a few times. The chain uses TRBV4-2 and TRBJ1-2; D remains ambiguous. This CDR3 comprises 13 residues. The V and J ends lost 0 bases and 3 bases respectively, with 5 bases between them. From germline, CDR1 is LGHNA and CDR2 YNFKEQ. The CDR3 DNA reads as TGTGCCAGCAGCCAAGAGGTGGACTATGGCTACACCTTC. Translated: CASSQEVDYGYTF.

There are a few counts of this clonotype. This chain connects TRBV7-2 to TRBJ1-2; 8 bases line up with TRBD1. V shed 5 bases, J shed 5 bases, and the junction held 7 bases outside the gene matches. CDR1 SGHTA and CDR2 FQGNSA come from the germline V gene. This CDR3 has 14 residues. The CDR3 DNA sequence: TGTGCCAGCAGCACCCGGACAGGGCGATATGGCTACACCTTC. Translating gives CASSTRTGRYGYTF.

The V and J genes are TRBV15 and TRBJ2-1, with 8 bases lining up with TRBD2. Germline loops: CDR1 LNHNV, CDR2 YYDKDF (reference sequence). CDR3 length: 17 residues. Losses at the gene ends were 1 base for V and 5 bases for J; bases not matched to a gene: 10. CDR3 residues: CATSRGVAGRGDNEQFF. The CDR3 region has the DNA TGTGCCACCAGCAGAGGAGTAGCGGGGAGGGGCGACAATGAGCAGTTCTTC.

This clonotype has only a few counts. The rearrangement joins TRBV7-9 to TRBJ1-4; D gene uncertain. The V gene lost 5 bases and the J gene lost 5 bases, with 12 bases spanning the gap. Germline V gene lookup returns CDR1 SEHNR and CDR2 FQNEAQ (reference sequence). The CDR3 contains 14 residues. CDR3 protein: CASSIGRHNEKLFF. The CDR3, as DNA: TGTGCCAGCAGCATAGGGAGACACAATGAAAAACTGTTTTTT.

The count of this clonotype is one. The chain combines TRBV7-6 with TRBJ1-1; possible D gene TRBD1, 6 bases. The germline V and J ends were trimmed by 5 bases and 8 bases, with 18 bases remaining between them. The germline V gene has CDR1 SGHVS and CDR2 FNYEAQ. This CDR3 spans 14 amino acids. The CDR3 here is CASSNPGGSAEAFF. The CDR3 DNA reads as TGTGCCAGCAGCAACCCGGGGGGCAGCGCAGAAGCTTTCTTT.

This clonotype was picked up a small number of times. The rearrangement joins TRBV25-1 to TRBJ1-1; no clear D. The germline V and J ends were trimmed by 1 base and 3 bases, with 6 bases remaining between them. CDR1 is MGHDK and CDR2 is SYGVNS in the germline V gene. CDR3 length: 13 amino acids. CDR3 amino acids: CASSELKDTEAFF. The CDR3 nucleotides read TGTGCCAGCAGTGAATTGAAAGACACTGAAGCTTTCTTT.

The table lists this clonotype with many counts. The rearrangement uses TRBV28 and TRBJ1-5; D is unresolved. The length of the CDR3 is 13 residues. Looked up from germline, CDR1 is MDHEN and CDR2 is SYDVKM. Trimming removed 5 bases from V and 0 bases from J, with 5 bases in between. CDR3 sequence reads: CASSLYSNQPQHF. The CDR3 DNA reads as TGTGCCAGCAGTCTCTATAGCAATCAGCCCCAGCATTTT.